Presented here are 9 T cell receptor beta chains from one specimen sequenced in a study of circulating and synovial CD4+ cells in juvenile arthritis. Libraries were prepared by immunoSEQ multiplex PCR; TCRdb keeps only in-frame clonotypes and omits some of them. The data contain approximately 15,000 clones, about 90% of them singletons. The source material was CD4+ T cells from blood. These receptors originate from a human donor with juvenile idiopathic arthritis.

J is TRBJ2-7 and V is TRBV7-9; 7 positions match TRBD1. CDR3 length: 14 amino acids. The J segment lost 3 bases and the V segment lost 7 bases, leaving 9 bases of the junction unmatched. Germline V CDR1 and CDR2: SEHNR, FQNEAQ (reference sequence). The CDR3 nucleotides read TGTGCCAGCACCCCCGGGACAGATCTCTACGAGCAGTACTTC. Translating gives CASTPGTDLYEQYF.

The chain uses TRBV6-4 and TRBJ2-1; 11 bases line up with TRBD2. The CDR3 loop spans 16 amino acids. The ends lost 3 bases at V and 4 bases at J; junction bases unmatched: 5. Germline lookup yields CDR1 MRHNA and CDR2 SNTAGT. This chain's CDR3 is CASSEQVAGGYNEQFF. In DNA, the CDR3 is TGTGCCAGCAGTGAACAGGTAGCGGGAGGGTACAATGAGCAGTTCTTC.

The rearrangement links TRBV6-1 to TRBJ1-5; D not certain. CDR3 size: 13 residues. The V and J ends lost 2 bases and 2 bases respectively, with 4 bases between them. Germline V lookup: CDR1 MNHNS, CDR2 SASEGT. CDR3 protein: CASSEIGNQPQHF. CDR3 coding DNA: TGTGCCAGCAGTGAAATCGGCAATCAGCCCCAGCATTTT.

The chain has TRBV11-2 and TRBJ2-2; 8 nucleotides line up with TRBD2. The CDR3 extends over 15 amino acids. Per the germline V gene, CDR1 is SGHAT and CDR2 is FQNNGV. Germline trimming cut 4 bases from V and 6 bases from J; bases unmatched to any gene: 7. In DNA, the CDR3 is TGTGCCAGCAGCTATGCGACTAGCGCCGCCGGGGAGCTGTTTTTT. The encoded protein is CASSYATSAAGELFF.

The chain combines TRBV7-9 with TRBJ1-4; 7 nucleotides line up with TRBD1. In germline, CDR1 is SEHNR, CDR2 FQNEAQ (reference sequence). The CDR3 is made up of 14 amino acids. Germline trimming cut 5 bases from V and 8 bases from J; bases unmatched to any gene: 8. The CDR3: CASSRTGGGEKLFF. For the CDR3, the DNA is TGTGCCAGCAGCCGGACAGGCGGAGGGGAAAAACTGTTTTTT.

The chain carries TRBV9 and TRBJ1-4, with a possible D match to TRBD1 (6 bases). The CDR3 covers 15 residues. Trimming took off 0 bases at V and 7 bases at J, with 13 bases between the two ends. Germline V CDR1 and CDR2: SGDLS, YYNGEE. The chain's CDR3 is CASSVGPEGGEKLFF. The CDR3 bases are TGTGCCAGCAGCGTAGGTCCCGAAGGGGGTGAAAAACTGTTTTTT.

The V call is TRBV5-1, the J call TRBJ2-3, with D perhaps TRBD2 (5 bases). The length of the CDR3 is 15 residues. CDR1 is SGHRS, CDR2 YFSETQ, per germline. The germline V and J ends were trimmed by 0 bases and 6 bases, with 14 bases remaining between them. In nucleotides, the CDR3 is TGCGCCAGCAGCTTGGGGCCAACTAGTTACGATACGCAGTATTTT. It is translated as CASSLGPTSYDTQYF.

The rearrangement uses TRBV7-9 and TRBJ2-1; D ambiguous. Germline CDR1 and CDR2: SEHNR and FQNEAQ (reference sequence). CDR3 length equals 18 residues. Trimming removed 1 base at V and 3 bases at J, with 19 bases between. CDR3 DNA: TGTGCCAGCAGCTTAGGCGGTCGAGTCCTACCTCGCTACAATGAGCAGTTCTTC. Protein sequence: CASSLGGRVLPRYNEQFF.

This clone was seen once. The CDR3 protein is CASRAAAGAGQPQHF. As DNA, the CDR3 is TGCGCCAGCAGAGCGGCGGCGGGCGCGGGTCAGCCCCAGCATTTT. The V and J genes are TRBV5-1 and TRBJ1-5; D not resolved. CDR3 length equals 15 residues. CDR1 SGHRS and CDR2 YFSETQ come from the germline V gene. V was pared by 5 bases and J by 6 bases, with 18 bases between.